This TCR beta chain was obtained from a study of blood T cell repertoires in COVID-19. Study at large: Whether acute or convalescent, the COVID-19 samples came from the United States, Italy and Spain. T cells, B-cell-depleted T cells, or PBMCs provided the cDNA or gDNA that served as material.

The germline gives CDR1 LGHDT, CDR2 YNNKEL (reference sequence). This CDR3 has 14 amino acids. V lost 0 bases, J lost 5 bases, and 10 bases lay in between. Authors' methods: Counts of nucleated cells, estimated from reference gene primer amplification, were obtained. TCRdb's table, derived via immunoSEQ multiplex PCR, lists solely in-frame clones and lacks some. V, J and clone size are taken as reported in that table, and D and trimming were inferred from the DNA itself. The table has 72,000 or so clones, more than 75% seen once. Only one count was recorded for this clone. The V call is TRBV3-1 (or the pseudogene TRBV3-2), the J call TRBJ1-1, with a possible D match to TRBD1 (6 bases). The receptor's source is a woman aged 55-69 years with acute or convalescent COVID-19. The sequenced material came from peripheral blood. The CDR3 loop is CASSQDPGETEAFF. CDR3 in DNA: TGTGCCAGCAGCCAAGATCCAGGGGAGACTGAAGCTTTCTTT.